These 10 T cell receptor beta chains came from one sample sequenced in a study of T cells after yellow fever vaccination. TCRdb redid the calling of the 5' RACE reads with MiXCR, one entry per CDR3 protein. The sample records a few hundred thousand distinct CDR3 sequences, 3% to 4.5% being singletons. The sample was PBMCs, taken 5 days after the yellow fever booster vaccination. All receptors derive from a man between 18 and 29 years old who received the YFV17D yellow fever vaccine.

This clonotype was detected a few times. CDR3: CASSRGTSGGADTGELFF. The CDR3 coding sequence is TGTGCCAGCAGCCGAGGGACTAGCGGGGGGGCGGACACCGGGGAGCTGTTTTTT. The chain has TRBV4-2 and TRBJ2-2; 16 nucleotides agree with TRBD2. With 4 bases clipped from V and 3 bases from J, the junction kept 5 bases outside the gene matches. The CDR3 length is 18 residues. Germline V gene lookup returns CDR1 LGHNA and CDR2 YNFKEQ.

The chain carries TRBV20-1 and TRBJ1-2; the match to TRBD1 covers 11 bases. V shed 2 bases, J shed 8 bases, and the junction held 7 bases outside the gene matches. CDR3 size: 14 residues. Germline V gene lookup returns CDR1 DFQATT and CDR2 SNEGSKA (reference sequence). The CDR3 nucleotides are TGCAGTGCTAGAAACCCGGGACAGGGGGAGGGCTACACCTTC. Protein sequence: CSARNPGQGEGYTF.

Many counts were recorded for this clonotype. This chain links TRBV5-6 with TRBJ2-2, with D maybe TRBD1 (6 bases). V was cut by 2 bases and J by 4 bases, with 18 bases left in between. The germline gives CDR1 SGHDT, CDR2 YYEEEE. The CDR3 totals 17 residues. CDR3 residues: CASSFWHRALGTGELFF. CDR3 in DNA: TGTGCCAGCAGCTTCTGGCACAGGGCCTTGGGCACCGGGGAGCTGTTTTTT.

This clonotype was seen only a few times. The chain recombines TRBV20-1 with TRBJ1-1; D call uncertain. V was trimmed by 2 bases and J by 1 base, leaving 5 bases between them. From germline, CDR1 is DFQATT and CDR2 SNEGSKA (reference sequence). The length of the CDR3 is 12 residues. The CDR3 reads CSARRWNTEAFF. The CDR3 DNA is TGCAGTGCTAGACGATGGAACACTGAAGCTTTCTTT.

The V gene is TRBV3-1, the J gene TRBJ2-2; D gene ambiguous. Per germline, CDR1 LGHDT and CDR2 YNNKEL (reference sequence). This CDR3 spans 15 amino acids. Trimming stripped 1 base from V and 0 bases from J, with 6 bases between. CDR3 amino acids: CASSQGRPNTGELFF. The CDR3 DNA follows: TGTGCCAGCAGCCAAGGGCGTCCGAACACCGGGGAGCTGTTTTTT. Using reference TRBV3-1 and TRBJ2-2 for the parts outside the CDR3, the full variable domain is DTAVSQTPKYLVTQMGNDKSIKCEQNLGHDTMYWYKQDSKKFLKIMFSYNNKELIINETVPNRFSPKSPDKAHLNLHINSLELGDSAVYFCASSQGRPNTGELFFGEGSRLTVL.

This clonotype was detected ten times or more. This rearrangement joins TRBV7-3 to TRBJ2-3, with D perhaps being TRBD1 or TRBD2 (6 bases each). The CDR3 runs to 16 residues. Trimming left V 6 bases short and J 1 base short, with 17 bases between. Germline CDR1 reads SGHTA; CDR2 reads FQGTGA. CDR3 in amino acids: CASSDRRDRGTDTQYF. CDR3 DNA: TGTGCCAGCAGTGACAGGAGGGATCGGGGCACAGATACGCAGTATTTT. Supplemented by reference TRBV7-3 and TRBJ2-3, the full variable domain reads GAGVSQTPSNKVTEKGKYVELRCDPISGHTALYWYRQSLGQGPEFLIYFQGTGAADDSGLPNDRFFAVRPEGSVSTLKIQRTERGDSAVYLCASSDRRDRGTDTQYFGPGTRLTVL.

In the case of this clonotype: This clone may be a read error of a much larger clone one base away. This rearrangement joins TRBV7-2 to TRBJ2-5; D not resolved. The length of the CDR3 is 14 residues. Trimming removed 0 bases from V and 1 base from J, with 6 bases in between. The germline V gene has CDR1 SGHTA and CDR2 FQGNSA. The CDR3 is CASSLARTQETQYF. CDR3 in DNA: TGTGCCAGCAGCTTAGCTAGGACCCAAGAGACCCAGTACTTC.

V usage is TRBV2 and J usage is TRBJ1-4, with a tentative D call TRBD1 (5 bases). CDR1 and CDR2 (germline): SNHLY, FYNNEI. The V and J ends lost 8 bases and 3 bases respectively, with 19 bases between them. The CDR3 spans 16 residues. The CDR3 loop is CASGGSGASANEKLFF. CDR3 DNA sequence: TGTGCCAGCGGAGGGAGCGGGGCGTCGGCTAATGAAAAACTGTTTTTT.

Ten or more counts support this clonotype. The chain employs TRBV6-2 or TRBV6-3 and TRBJ2-2, with D hard to call. The CDR3 extends over 17 amino acids. Looked up from germline, CDR1 is MNHEY and CDR2 is SVGEGT. Trimming stripped 6 bases from V and 0 bases from J, with 17 bases between. CDR3 bases: TGTGCCAGCAGCCCCCTTGACGTGCTCGCGAACACCGGGGAGCTGTTTTTT. Translated, it gives CASSPLDVLANTGELFF.

This chain joins TRBV11-3 and TRBJ2-1; D is tentatively TRBD1 or TRBD2 (5 bases each). The CDR3 contains 15 residues. The germline CDR1 and CDR2 sequences are SGHNT and YENEEA. V lost 1 base, J lost 2 bases, and 9 bases lay in between. The CDR3 nucleotides are TGTGCCAGCAGCTTAGTCTTGGGGGCCTACAATGAGCAGTTCTTC. It translates to CASSLVLGAYNEQFF.